This T cell receptor beta chain was documented in a study of CD8 T cells in Susac syndrome. The CDR3 is 14 amino acids. The germline V gene has CDR1 DFQATT and CDR2 SNEGSKA (reference sequence). Trimming left V 5 bases short and J 3 bases short, with 16 bases between. Reverse transcription of roughly 0.5 to 1 ug RNA used random hexamers. TCRdb itself ran the immunoSEQ multiplex PCR reads through MiXCR, one entry per CDR3 protein. Of about 180,000 distinct CDR3 sequences in the sample, just under 95% were seen once. The V gene is TRBV20-1, the J gene TRBJ2-5; D is possibly TRBD2 (6 bases). Sequenced input: CD4+ T cells from PBMCs. The clonotype was recovered from a human donor with Susac syndrome. The CDR3 DNA reads TGCAGTGCTTCCCACGCCAGGGAGGAAGAGACCCAGTACTTC. It is translated as CSASHAREEETQYF.